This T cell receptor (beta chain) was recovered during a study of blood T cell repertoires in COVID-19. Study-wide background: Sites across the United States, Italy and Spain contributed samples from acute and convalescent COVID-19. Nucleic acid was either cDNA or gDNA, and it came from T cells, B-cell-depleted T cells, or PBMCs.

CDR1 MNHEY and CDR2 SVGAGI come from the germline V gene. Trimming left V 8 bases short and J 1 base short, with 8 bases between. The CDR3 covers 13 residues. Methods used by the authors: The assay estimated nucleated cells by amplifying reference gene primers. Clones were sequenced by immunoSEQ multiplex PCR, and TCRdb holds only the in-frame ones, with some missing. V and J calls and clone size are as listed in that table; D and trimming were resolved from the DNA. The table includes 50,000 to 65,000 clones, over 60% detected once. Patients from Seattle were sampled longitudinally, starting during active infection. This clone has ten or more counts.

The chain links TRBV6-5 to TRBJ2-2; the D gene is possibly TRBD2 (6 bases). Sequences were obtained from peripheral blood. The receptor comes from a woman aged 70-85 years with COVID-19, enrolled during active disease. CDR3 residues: CASAGWNTGELFF. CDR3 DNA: TGTGCCAGCGCGGGGTGGAACACCGGGGAGCTGTTTTTT.